The rows below give T cell receptor beta chains drawn from one sample of a study of T-cell reconstitution after alpha-beta-depleted transplantation in children. TCRdb reprocessed the PCR reads via MiXCR and lists one record per CDR3 protein. Of approximately 520,000 distinct CDR3 sequences listed, about 33% are singletons. The sample in question was PBMCs from the stem cell graft donor, obtained from the stem cell graft. Every receptor here comes from a human donor who donated a stem cell graft to a child with aplastic anemia. Both conserved end residues are part of each CDR3. The D gene is left open where the match is weak. Not every row has a clone size; where given, it reads once, few, many or a size class.

d_gene	v_gene	j_gene	abundance	CDR3aa	CDR3nt
-	TRBV6-1	TRBJ2-7	few	CASSTRDTVGEQYF	TGTGCCAGCAGTACCCGGGACACCGTCGGAGAGCAGTACTTC
-	TRBV4-2	TRBJ2-1	-	CASSQTGTSYNEQFF	TGTGCCAGCAGCCAAACCGGGACATCCTACAATGAGCAGTTCTTC
TRBD2	TRBV5-1	TRBJ2-7	-	CASSFGIGLAGAIGYEQYF	TGCGCCAGCAGCTTTGGAATAGGCCTAGCGGGAGCCATTGGTTACGAGCAGTACTTC
-	TRBV20-1	TRBJ1-4	once	CSARGVDGEKLFF	TGCAGTGCTAGAGGAGTGGACGGTGAAAAACTGTTTTTT
-	TRBV6-2/TRBV6-3	TRBJ1-5	many	CASSYSRTDQPQHF	TGTGCCAGCAGTTACTCCCGGACCGACCAGCCCCAGCATTTT
-	TRBV7-9	TRBJ1-1	few	CASSPLTPNTEAFF	TGTGCCAGCAGCCCCTTGACACCGAACACTGAAGCTTTCTTT
TRBD1	TRBV29-1	TRBJ1-2	-	CSVGGQGHGYTF	TGCAGCGTTGGGGGACAGGGCCATGGCTACACCTTC
-	TRBV4-2	TRBJ2-2	-	CASSQARAGEVGELFF	TGTGCCAGCAGCCAAGCGCGGGCAGGGGAGGTCGGGGAGCTGTTTTTT
-	TRBV20-1	TRBJ1-5	-	CSARVEGQGRNQPQHF	TGCAGTGCTAGAGTGGAGGGGCAGGGGCGCAATCAGCCCCAGCATTTT
TRBD1	TRBV27	TRBJ1-4	few	CASSLSGTGHEKLFF	TGTGCCAGCAGTTTATCCGGGACAGGGCATGAAAAACTGTTTTTT
-	TRBV5-1	TRBJ2-5	few	CASSPPDSQETQYF	TGCGCCAGCAGCCCTCCGGACAGCCAAGAGACCCAGTACTTC
-	TRBV7-2	TRBJ2-1	-	CASSLTQSSYNEQFF	TGTGCCAGCAGCTTAACCCAGAGCTCCTACAATGAGCAGTTCTTC
-	TRBV6-5	TRBJ1-1	few	CASSYERDSEAFF	TGTGCCAGCAGTTACGAAAGGGACTCTGAAGCTTTCTTT
-	TRBV6-2/TRBV6-3	TRBJ2-5	few	CASAERRPPETQYF	TGTGCCAGCGCCGAGCGTAGACCTCCGGAGACCCAGTACTTC
TRBD2	TRBV7-9	TRBJ2-1	many	CASSLAGGNEQFF	TGTGCCAGCAGTTTAGCGGGAGGGAATGAGCAGTTCTTC
-	TRBV25-1	TRBJ2-5	-	CASSDGGTVRETQYF	TGTGCCAGCAGTGATGGGGGGACAGTGCGAGAGACCCAGTACTTC
-	TRBV7-9	TRBJ2-3	-	CASIGQEGDTQYF	TGTGCCAGCATCGGACAGGAGGGAGATACGCAGTATTTT
-	TRBV10-3	TRBJ1-5	-	CAISLGGNSNQPQHF	TGTGCCATCAGTCTAGGGGGTAATAGCAATCAGCCCCAGCATTTT
TRBD2	TRBV6-5	TRBJ2-5	few	CASSYSGAGTSSFPETQYF	TGTGCCAGCAGTTACTCGGGGGCCGGGACTAGCTCTTTTCCAGAGACCCAGTACTTC
TRBD2	TRBV5-1	TRBJ2-1	-	CASSPVRAGGPNYNEQFF	TGCGCCAGCAGCCCGGTTAGGGCGGGAGGCCCAAATTACAATGAGCAGTTCTTC
-	TRBV15	TRBJ1-5	few	CATSRDPWGIRDGDQPQHF	TGTGCCACCAGCAGAGATCCCTGGGGTATCAGGGACGGAGATCAGCCCCAGCATTTT
-	TRBV12-5	TRBJ1-2	-	CASGQYYGYTF	TGTGCTAGTGGACAGTACTATGGCTACACCTTC
TRBD2	TRBV12-3/TRBV12-4	TRBJ2-3	-	CASSSLGLADTDTQYF	TGTGCCAGCAGTTCACTGGGACTAGCGGACACAGATACGCAGTATTTT
-	TRBV20-1	TRBJ2-5	few	CSAEGRSETQYF	TGCAGTGCCGAGGGGAGGTCAGAGACCCAGTACTTC
-	TRBV28	TRBJ1-1	-	CASTPFEEMNTEAFF	TGTGCCAGCACCCCCTTTGAGGAGATGAACACTGAAGCTTTCTTT
TRBD1	TRBV11-2	TRBJ2-2	-	CASSPRLGTGYDTGELFF	TGTGCCAGCAGCCCGAGACTAGGGACAGGGTACGACACCGGGGAGCTGTTTTTT
TRBD1	TRBV6-1	TRBJ2-5	few	CASRRTGGAETQYF	TGTGCCAGCCGGAGAACAGGGGGCGCGGAGACCCAGTACTTC
TRBD2	TRBV6-5	TRBJ2-1	-	CASSYLGLAGGSSYNEQFF	TGTGCCAGCAGTTACTTGGGACTAGCGGGAGGGAGCTCCTACAATGAGCAGTTCTTC
-	TRBV12-3/TRBV12-4	TRBJ2-5	-	CASSLRAGSGETQYF	TGTGCCAGCAGTTTGAGGGCCGGGAGTGGAGAGACCCAGTACTTC
TRBD1	TRBV29-1	TRBJ2-3	few	CSVAGTGYTDTQYF	TGCAGCGTTGCCGGGACAGGGTACACAGATACGCAGTATTTT
-	TRBV5-1	TRBJ1-6	few	CASSPLEGSDSPLHF	TGCGCCAGCAGCCCCCTGGAGGGTTCGGATTCACCCCTCCACTTT
-	TRBV29-1	TRBJ2-7	few	CSVEDRVYEQYF	TGCAGCGTTGAAGATCGGGTGTACGAGCAGTACTTC
-	TRBV3-1	TRBJ1-2	-	CASSQWHGDGYTF	TGTGCCAGCAGCCAATGGCACGGGGACGGCTACACCTTC
-	TRBV5-4	TRBJ2-3	-	CASSLAGLLPDTQYF	TGTGCCAGCAGCTTGGCGGGTCTCCTCCCAGATACGCAGTATTTT
-	TRBV30	TRBJ1-2	few	CAWSVLIVYTF	TGTGCCTGGAGTGTACTAATCGTGTACACCTTC
-	TRBV7-2	TRBJ1-1	-	CASSRSRTVNTEAFF	TGTGCCAGCAGTCGTTCTCGGACGGTCAACACTGAAGCTTTCTTT
-	TRBV4-3	TRBJ2-6	many	CASSQDDSGANVLTF	TGCGCCAGCAGCCAAGACGACTCTGGGGCCAACGTCCTGACTTTC
-	TRBV18	TRBJ2-3	many	CASSPSDTQYF	TGTGCCAGCTCACCGTCTGATACGCAGTATTTT
TRBD2	TRBV6-5	TRBJ2-3	-	CASSYSSGLVPDTQYF	TGTGCCAGCAGTTACTCATCCGGACTAGTCCCAGATACGCAGTATTTT
-	TRBV9	TRBJ2-2	-	CASSAITGAGELFF	TGTGCCAGCAGCGCGATTACGGGAGCCGGGGAGCTGTTTTTT
TRBD1	TRBV12-3/TRBV12-4	TRBJ2-1	many	CASSLTGYNEQFF	TGTGCCAGCAGCCTGACAGGGTACAATGAGCAGTTCTTC
-	TRBV5-1	TRBJ1-4	-	CASSPEGNEKLFF	TGCGCCAGCAGCCCCGAAGGAAATGAAAAACTGTTTTTT
-	TRBV20-1	TRBJ2-1	few	CSARDGQGLSYNEQFF	TGCAGTGCTAGAGATGGTCAGGGCCTCTCCTACAATGAGCAGTTCTTC
-	TRBV25-1	TRBJ2-3	-	CASSESGRLRVDTQYF	TGTGCCAGCAGTGAATCCGGCCGACTTAGGGTGGATACGCAGTATTTT
-	TRBV10-3	TRBJ2-3	-	CAISGTSDTQYF	TGTGCCATCAGTGGAACTTCAGATACGCAGTATTTT
-	TRBV5-6	TRBJ2-6	-	CASSLPGLSSGANVLTF	TGTGCCAGCAGCTTACCAGGGCTAAGCTCTGGGGCCAACGTCCTGACTTTC
-	TRBV6-1	TRBJ1-5	few	CASSSTGPGQQPQHF	TGTGCCAGCAGTAGCACAGGACCAGGTCAACAGCCCCAGCATTTT
-	TRBV28	TRBJ2-7	few	CASSVYGRLSYEQYF	TGTGCCAGCAGTGTCTATGGTCGGTTGTCCTACGAGCAGTACTTC
-	TRBV9	TRBJ1-1	few	CASSVNVDTEAFF	TGTGCCAGCAGCGTAAACGTGGACACTGAAGCTTTCTTT
-	TRBV7-2	TRBJ1-1	-	CASSLAGSSGFF	TGTGCCAGCAGCTTGGCCGGATCCTCGGGTTTCTTT
TRBD2	TRBV15	TRBJ2-1	-	CATSRTSGSSYNEQFF	TGTGCCACCAGCCGGACTAGCGGGAGTTCTTACAATGAGCAGTTCTTC